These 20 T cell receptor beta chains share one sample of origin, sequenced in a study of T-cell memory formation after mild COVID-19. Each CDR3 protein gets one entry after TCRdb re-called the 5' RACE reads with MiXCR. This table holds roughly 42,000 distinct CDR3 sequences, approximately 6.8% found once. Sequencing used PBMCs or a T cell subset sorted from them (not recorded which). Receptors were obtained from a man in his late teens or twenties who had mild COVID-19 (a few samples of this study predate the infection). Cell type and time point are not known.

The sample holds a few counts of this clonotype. CDR3 bases: TGTGCCAGCAGCTTGTACCAGGGAAGGGAGACCCAGTACTTC. Protein sequence: CASSLYQGRETQYF. This sequence joins TRBV5-6 and TRBJ2-5; D might be TRBD1 (5 bases). CDR1 SGHDT and CDR2 YYEEEE come from the germline V gene. Trimming left V 1 base short and J 5 bases short, with 12 bases between. The CDR3 has 14 amino acids.

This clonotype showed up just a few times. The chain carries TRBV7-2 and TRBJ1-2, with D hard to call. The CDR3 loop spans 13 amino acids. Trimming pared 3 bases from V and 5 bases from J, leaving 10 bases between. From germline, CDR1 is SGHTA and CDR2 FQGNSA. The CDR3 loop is CASSFNVAYGYTF. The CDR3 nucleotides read TGTGCCAGCAGCTTTAACGTTGCTTATGGCTACACCTTC.

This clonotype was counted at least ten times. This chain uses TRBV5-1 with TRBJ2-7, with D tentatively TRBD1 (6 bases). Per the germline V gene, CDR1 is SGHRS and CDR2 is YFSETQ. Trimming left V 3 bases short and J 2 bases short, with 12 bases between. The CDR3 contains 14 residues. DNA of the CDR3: TGCGCCAGCAGCTATTTAACAGGGCCCTACGAGCAGTACTTC. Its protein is CASSYLTGPYEQYF.

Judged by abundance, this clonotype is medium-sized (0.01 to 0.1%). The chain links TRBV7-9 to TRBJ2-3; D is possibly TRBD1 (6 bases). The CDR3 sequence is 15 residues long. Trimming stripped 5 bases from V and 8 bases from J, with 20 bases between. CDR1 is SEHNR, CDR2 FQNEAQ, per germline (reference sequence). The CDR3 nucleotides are TGTGCCAGCAGCCGCGACAGGAGGAAGATGATTACGCAGTATTTT. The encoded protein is CASSRDRRKMITQYF.

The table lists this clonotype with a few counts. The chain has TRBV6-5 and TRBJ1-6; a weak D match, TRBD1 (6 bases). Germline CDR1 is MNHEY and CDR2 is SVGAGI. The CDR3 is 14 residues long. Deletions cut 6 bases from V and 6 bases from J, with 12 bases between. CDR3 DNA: TGTGCCAGCAGCACCGGGACACTTAATTCACCCCTCCACTTT. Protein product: CASSTGTLNSPLHF.

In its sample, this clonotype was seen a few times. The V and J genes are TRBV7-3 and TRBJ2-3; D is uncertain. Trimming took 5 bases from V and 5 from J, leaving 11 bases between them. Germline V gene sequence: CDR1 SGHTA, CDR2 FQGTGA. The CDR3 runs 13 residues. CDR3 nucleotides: TGTGCCAGCAGCCCACTAAATGGAGATACGCAGTATTTT. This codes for CASSPLNGDTQYF.

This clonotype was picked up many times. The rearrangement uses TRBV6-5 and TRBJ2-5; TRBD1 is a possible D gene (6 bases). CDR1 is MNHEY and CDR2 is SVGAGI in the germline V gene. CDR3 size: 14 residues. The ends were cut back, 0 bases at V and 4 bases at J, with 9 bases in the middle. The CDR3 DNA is TGTGCCAGCAGTTACTCGGGCAGGGGAGAGACCCAGTACTTC. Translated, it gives CASSYSGRGETQYF.

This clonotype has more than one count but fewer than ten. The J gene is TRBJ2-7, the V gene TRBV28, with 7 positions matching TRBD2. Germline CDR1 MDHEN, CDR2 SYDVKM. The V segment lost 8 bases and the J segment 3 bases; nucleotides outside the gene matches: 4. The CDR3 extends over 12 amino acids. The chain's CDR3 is CASSGGVYEQYV. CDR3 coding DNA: TGTGCCAGCTCGGGGGGAGTCTACGAGCAGTACGTC.

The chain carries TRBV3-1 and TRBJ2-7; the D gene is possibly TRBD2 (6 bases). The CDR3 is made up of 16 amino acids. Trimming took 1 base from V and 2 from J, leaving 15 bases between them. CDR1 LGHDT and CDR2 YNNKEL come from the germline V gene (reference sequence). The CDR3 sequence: CASSQAHAGGAYEQYF. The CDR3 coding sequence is TGTGCCAGCAGCCAAGCCCATGCTGGAGGGGCCTACGAGCAGTACTTC.

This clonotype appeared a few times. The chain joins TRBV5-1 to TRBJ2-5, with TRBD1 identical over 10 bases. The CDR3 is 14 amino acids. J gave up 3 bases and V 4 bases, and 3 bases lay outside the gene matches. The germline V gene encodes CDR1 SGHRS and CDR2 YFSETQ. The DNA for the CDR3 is TGCGCCAGCAGCAGCGGGACAGGGGAAGAGACCCAGTACTTC. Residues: CASSSGTGEETQYF.

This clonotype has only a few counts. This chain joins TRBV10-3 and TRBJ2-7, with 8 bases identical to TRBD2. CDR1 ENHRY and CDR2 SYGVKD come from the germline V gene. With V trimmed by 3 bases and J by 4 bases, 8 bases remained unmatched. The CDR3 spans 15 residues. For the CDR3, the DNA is TGTGCCATCAGTGAACAGGCGGGGGGCCCTTACGAGCAGTACTTC. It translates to CAISEQAGGPYEQYF.

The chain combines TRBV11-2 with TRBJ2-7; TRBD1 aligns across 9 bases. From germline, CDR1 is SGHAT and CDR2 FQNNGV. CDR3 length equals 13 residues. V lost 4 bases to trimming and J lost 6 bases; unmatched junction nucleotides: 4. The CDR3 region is CASSWDRESEQYF. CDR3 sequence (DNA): TGTGCCAGCAGCTGGGACAGGGAGAGCGAGCAGTACTTC. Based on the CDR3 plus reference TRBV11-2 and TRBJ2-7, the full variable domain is EAGVAQSPRYKIIEKRQSVAFWCNPISGHATLYWYQQILGQGPKLLIQFQNNGVVDDSQLPKDRFSAERLKGVDSTLKIQPAKLEDSAVYLCASSWDRESEQYFGPGTRLTVT.

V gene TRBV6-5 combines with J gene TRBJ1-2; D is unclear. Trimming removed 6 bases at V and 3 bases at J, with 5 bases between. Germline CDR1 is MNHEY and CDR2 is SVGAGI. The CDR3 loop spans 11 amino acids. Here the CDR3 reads CASRRYYGYTF. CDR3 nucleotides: TGTGCCAGCAGACGATACTATGGCTACACCTTC.

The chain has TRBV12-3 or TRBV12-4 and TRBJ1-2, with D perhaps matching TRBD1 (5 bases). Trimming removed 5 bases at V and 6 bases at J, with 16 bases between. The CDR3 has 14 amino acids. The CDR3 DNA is TGTGCCAGCAGTCCCCAATCGGGGCACGATGGCTACACCTTC. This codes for CASSPQSGHDGYTF.

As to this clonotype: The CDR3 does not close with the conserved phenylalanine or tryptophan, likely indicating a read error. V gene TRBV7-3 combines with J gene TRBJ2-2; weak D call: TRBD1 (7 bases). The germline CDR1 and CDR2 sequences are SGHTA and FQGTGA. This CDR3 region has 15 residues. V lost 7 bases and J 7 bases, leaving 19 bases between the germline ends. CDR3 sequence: CASMAQGGVGGELFL. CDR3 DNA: TGTGCCAGCATGGCGCAGGGGGGTGTCGGCGGGGAGCTGTTTTTG.

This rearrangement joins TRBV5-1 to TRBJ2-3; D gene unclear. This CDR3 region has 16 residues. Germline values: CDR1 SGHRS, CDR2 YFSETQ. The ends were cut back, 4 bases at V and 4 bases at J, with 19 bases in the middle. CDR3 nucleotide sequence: TGCGCCAGCAGCCCCCGGGTCTCTAGTTACGCAGATACGCAGTATTTT. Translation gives CASSPRVSSYADTQYF.

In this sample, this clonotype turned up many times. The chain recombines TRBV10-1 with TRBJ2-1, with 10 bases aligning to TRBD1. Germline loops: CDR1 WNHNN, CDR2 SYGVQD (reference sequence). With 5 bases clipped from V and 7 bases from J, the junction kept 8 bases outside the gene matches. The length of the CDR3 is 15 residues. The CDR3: CASSKPGQGWNEQFF. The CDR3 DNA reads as TGCGCCAGCAGTAAGCCGGGACAGGGGTGGAATGAGCAGTTCTTC.

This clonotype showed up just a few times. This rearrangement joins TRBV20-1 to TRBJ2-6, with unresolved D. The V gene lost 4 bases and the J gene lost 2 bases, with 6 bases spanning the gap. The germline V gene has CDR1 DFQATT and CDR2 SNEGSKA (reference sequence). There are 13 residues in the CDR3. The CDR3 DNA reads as TGCAGTGCTAAGGGCACTGGGGCCAACGTCCTGACTTTC. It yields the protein CSAKGTGANVLTF.

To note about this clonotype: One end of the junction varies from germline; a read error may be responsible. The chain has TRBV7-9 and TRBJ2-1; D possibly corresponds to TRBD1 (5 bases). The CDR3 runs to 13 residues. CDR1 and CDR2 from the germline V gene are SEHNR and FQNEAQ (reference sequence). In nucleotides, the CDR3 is TGTGCCAGCAGATTAGACAGCTACAATGAGCAGTTCTTC. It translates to CASRLDSYNEQFF.

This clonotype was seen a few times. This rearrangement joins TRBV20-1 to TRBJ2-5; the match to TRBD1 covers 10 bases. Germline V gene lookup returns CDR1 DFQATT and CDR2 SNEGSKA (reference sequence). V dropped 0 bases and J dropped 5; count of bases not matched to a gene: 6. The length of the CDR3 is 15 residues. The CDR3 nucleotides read TGCAGTGCTAGAGATCGGACAGGGGGAGGGGAGACCCAGTACTTC. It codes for CSARDRTGGGETQYF.